This passage covers 12 T cell receptor beta chains from one sample sequenced in a study of shared clonotypes between healthy human individuals. The method was immunoSEQ multiplex PCR; TCRdb's version includes in-frame clones alone and lacks a portion of them. The data show millions of clones, with approximately 95% seen just once and 0.1% to 0.15% held by the top ten. The sample comprised naive CD4+ T cells sorted from blood. Subset defined: CD45RA+ positively selected. These receptors originate from a man between 18 and 35 years old in good health.

V usage is TRBV7-9 and J usage is TRBJ2-3; a possible D gene is TRBD2 (6 bases). This CDR3 spans 17 amino acids. V lost 5 bases to trimming and J lost 0 bases, with 18 bases between them. Germline V gene lookup returns CDR1 SEHNR and CDR2 FQNEAQ (reference sequence). The CDR3 spells CASSPQTGSPSTDTQYF. The CDR3 DNA follows: TGTGCCAGCAGCCCCCAGACCGGGAGCCCTAGCACAGATACGCAGTATTTT.

The rearrangement joins TRBV28 to TRBJ1-6, with no clear D. The CDR3 sequence is 16 residues long. The V end was cut by 9 bases, the J end by 5 bases, with 20 bases between. In germline, CDR1 is MDHEN, CDR2 SYDVKM. CDR3 loop: CASMAGQGRNNSPLHF. CDR3 nucleotide sequence: TGTGCCAGTATGGCCGGGCAAGGACGGAATAATTCACCCCTCCACTTT.

V usage is TRBV5-1 and J usage is TRBJ2-7, with 8 nucleotides matching TRBD2. CDR1 is SGHRS, CDR2 YFSETQ, per germline. CDR3 length equals 14 residues. J was trimmed by 3 bases and V by 5 bases; bases with no gene match: 7. The CDR3 coding sequence is TGCGCCAGCAGTGCAGCGGGGGCCTTCTACGAGCAGTACTTC. This sequence encodes CASSAAGAFYEQYF. Full variable domain (missing parts from reference TRBV5-1 and TRBJ2-7): KAGVTQTPRYLIKTRGQQVTLSCSPISGHRSVSWYQQTPGQGLQFLFEYFSETQRNKGNFPGRFSGRQFSNSRSEMNVSTLELGDSALYLCASSAAGAFYEQYFGPGTRLTVT.

V usage is TRBV2 and J usage is TRBJ2-5, with TRBD2 identical over 10 bases. Germline lookup yields CDR1 SNHLY and CDR2 FYNNEI. The CDR3 loop spans 16 amino acids. The trim removed 2 bases at V and 4 bases at J, leaving 7 bases unmatched. For the CDR3, the DNA is TGTGCCAGCAGTGAATGGTCTAGCGGGAGTGGAGAGACCCAGTACTTC. Translation: CASSEWSSGSGETQYF.

The gene calls are TRBV28 and TRBJ1-1; perhaps TRBD1 as D (5 bases). Germline lookup yields CDR1 MDHEN and CDR2 SYDVKM. The CDR3 length is 14 residues. V was clipped by 5 bases and J by 5 bases, with 15 bases between them. DNA for the CDR3: TGTGCCAGCAGTCCCCCAGGGCTTGGGACTGAAGCTTTCTTT. Encoded protein: CASSPPGLGTEAFF.

The chain links TRBV5-4 to TRBJ2-7, with 7 bases lining up with TRBD1. J lost 0 bases, V lost 4 bases, and 7 bases had no gene match. The germline V gene has CDR1 SGHNT and CDR2 YYREEE (reference sequence). CDR3 size: 15 residues. This CDR3 is CASSEGTAVSYEQYF. CDR3 nucleotide sequence: TGTGCCAGCAGCGAGGGGACAGCAGTCTCCTACGAGCAGTACTTC.

This clone was seen many times. The chain is built from TRBV9 and TRBJ1-1; D gene unclear. V lost 3 bases and J 0 bases, leaving 9 bases between the germline ends. CDR3 length equals 14 residues. Germline V gene data show CDR1 as SGDLS and CDR2 as YYNGEE. The CDR3 DNA sequence: TGTGCCAGCAGCGCCCGGTGGATGAACACTGAAGCTTTCTTT. It translates to CASSARWMNTEAFF.

The chain combines TRBV5-4 with TRBJ2-3, with TRBD2 matching 7 bases. After removal of 4 bases from V and 0 bases from J, the junction contained 5 bases not matched to a gene. CDR3 length: 15 residues. Germline V gene data show CDR1 as SGHNT and CDR2 as YYREEE (reference sequence). The CDR3 region has the DNA TGTGCCAGCAGCCCTAAGCGGGGTAGCACAGATACGCAGTATTTT. Translation: CASSPKRGSTDTQYF. Full variable domain (remainder filled in from reference TRBV5-4 and TRBJ2-3): ETGVTQSPTHLIKTRGQQVTLRCSSQSGHNTVSWYQQALGQGPQFIFQYYREEENGRGNFPPRFSGLQFPNYSSELNVNALELDDSALYLCASSPKRGSTDTQYFGPGTRLTVL.

This chain connects TRBV2 to TRBJ1-5; 8 bases match TRBD1. The CDR3 totals 15 residues. The ends lost 5 bases at V and 6 bases at J; junction bases unmatched: 9. Germline CDR1 and CDR2: SNHLY and FYNNEI. CDR3 in amino acids: CASSRDRKGSQPQHF. The CDR3 bases are TGTGCCAGCAGTAGGGACAGGAAAGGGAGTCAGCCCCAGCATTTT. Supplemented by reference TRBV2 and TRBJ1-5, the full variable domain reads EPEVTQTPSHQVTQMGQEVILRCVPISNHLYFYWYRQILGQKVEFLVSFYNNEISEKSEIFDDQFSVERPDGSNFTLKIRSTKLEDSAMYFCASSRDRKGSQPQHFGDGTRLSIL.

V and J are TRBV10-3 and TRBJ2-4; D is ambiguous. The CDR3 is 15 residues long. V was pared by 0 bases and J by 6 bases, with 12 bases between. The germline V gene has CDR1 ENHRY and CDR2 SYGVKD. The CDR3 region has the DNA TGTGCCATCAGTGAGTCCGTCGGCTCAAGAAACATTCAGTACTTC. Translation gives CAISESVGSRNIQYF.

In regard to this clone: The sample contains more than one DNA sequence encoding this CDR3. The rearrangement joins TRBV5-1 to TRBJ2-1; TRBD2 matches at 10 bases. The V and J ends lost 2 bases and 5 bases, in that order; junction bases with no gene match: 4. Germline assignment: CDR1 SGHRS and CDR2 YFSETQ. The CDR3 has 15 amino acids. The CDR3 here is CASSLDLAGDNEQFF. In DNA form, the CDR3 reads TGCGCCAGCAGCTTAGATCTAGCGGGGGACAATGAGCAGTTCTTC.

The gene calls are TRBV2 and TRBJ2-7; unclear D gene. The CDR3 is 11 residues long. CDR1 and CDR2 from the germline V gene are SNHLY and FYNNEI. With 6 bases removed from V and 5 bases from J, the gap between germline ends came to 8 bases. CDR3 DNA sequence: TGTGCCAGCAGCCGCCGGGACGAGCAGTACTTC. Amino acids: CASSRRDEQYF.